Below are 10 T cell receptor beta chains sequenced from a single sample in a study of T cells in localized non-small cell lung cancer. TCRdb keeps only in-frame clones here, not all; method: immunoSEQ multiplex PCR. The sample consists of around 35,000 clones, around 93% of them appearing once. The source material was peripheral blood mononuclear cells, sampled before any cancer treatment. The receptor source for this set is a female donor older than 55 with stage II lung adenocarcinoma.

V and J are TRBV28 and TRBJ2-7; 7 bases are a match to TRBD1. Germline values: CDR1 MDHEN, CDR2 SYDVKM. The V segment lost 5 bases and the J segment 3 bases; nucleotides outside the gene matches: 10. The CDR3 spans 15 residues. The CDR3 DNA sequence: TGTGCCAGCAGTGGAATACCGGGACAGATCTACGAGCAGTACTTC. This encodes CASSGIPGQIYEQYF.

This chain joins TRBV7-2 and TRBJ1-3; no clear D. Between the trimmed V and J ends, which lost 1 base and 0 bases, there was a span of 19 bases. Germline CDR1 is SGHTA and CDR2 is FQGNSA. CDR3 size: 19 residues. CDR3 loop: CASSLERKNSRSSGNTIYF. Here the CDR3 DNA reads TGTGCCAGCAGCTTAGAACGGAAAAACTCCCGCTCCTCTGGAAACACCATATATTTT. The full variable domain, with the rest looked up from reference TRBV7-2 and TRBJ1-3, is GAGVSQSPSNKVTEKGKDVELRCDPISGHTALYWYRQSLGQGLEFLIYFQGNSAPDKSGLPSDRFSAERTGGSVSTLTIQRTQQEDSAVYLCASSLERKNSRSSGNTIYFGEGSWLTVV.

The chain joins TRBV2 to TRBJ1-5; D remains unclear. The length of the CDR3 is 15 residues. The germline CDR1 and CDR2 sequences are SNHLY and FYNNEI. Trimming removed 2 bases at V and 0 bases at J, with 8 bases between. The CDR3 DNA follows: TGTGCCAGCAGTGAAAATCCACTTAGCAATCAGCCCCAGCATTTT. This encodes CASSENPLSNQPQHF.

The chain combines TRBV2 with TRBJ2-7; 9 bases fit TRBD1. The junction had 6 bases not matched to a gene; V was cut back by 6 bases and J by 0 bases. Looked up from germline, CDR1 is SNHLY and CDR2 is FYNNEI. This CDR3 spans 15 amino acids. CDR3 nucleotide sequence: TGTGCCAGCAGAACCGACAGGGGGGCCTCCTACGAGCAGTACTTC. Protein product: CASRTDRGASYEQYF.

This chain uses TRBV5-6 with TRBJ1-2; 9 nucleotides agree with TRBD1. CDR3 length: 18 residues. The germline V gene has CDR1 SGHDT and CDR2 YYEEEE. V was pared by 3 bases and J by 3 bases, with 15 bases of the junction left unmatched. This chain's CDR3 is CASSSPLGTGSTDYGYTF. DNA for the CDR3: TGTGCCAGCAGCTCTCCTCTCGGGACAGGGTCCACTGACTATGGCTACACCTTC.

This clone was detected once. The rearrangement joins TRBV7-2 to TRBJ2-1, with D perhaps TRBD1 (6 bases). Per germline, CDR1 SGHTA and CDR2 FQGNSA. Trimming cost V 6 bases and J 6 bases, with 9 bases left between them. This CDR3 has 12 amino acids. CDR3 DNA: TGTGCCAGCAGTCGGGACACCAATGAGCAGTTCTTC. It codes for CASSRDTNEQFF.

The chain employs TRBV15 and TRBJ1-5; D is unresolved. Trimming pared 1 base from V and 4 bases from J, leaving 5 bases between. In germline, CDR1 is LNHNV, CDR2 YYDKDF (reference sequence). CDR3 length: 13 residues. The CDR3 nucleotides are TGTGCCACCAGCAGAGGGAGAAATCAGCCCCAGCATTTT. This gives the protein CATSRGRNQPQHF. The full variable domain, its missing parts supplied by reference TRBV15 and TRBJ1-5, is DAMVIQNPRYQVTQFGKPVTLSCSQTLNHNVMYWYQQKSSQAPKLLFHYYDKDFNNEADTPDNFQSRRPNTSFCFLDIRSPGLGDTAMYLCATSRGRNQPQHFGDGTRLSIL.

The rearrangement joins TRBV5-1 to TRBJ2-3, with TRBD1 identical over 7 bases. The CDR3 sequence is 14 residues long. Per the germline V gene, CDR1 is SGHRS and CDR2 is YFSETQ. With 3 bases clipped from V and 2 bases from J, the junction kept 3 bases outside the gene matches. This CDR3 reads CASSSGTDTDTQYF. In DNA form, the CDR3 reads TGCGCCAGCAGCTCCGGGACAGACACAGATACGCAGTATTTT.

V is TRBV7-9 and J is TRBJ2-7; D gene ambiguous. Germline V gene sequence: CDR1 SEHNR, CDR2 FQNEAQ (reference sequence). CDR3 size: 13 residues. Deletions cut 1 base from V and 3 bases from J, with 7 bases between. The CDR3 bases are TGTGCCAGCAGCTTAGTATGGAGCTACGAGCAGTACTTC. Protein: CASSLVWSYEQYF.

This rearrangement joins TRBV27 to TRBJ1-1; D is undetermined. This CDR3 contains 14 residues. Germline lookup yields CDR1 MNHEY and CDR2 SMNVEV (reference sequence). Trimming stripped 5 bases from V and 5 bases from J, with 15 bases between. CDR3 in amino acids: CASSPTRGRTEAFF. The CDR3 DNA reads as TGTGCCAGCAGTCCCACCAGAGGGAGGACTGAAGCTTTCTTT.